This passage covers 22 T cell receptor beta chains from one sample sequenced in a study of PD-1 blockade in classical Hodgkin lymphoma. The assay was immunoSEQ multiplex PCR, and TCRdb's table has in-frame clones only and misses some. The sample has around 50,000 clones, around 90% seen once; the top ten hold nearly 5%. Regarding time point: newly diagnosed, previously untreated cHL patient sample. Material for sequencing was peripheral blood mononuclear cells (PBMCs). The receptors here all came from a human donor with classical Hodgkin lymphoma.

V usage is TRBV19 and J usage is TRBJ2-7; D tentatively fits TRBD1 or TRBD2 (5 bases each). The germline CDR1 and CDR2 sequences are LNHDA and SQIVND (reference sequence). Trimming left V 1 base short and J 1 base short, with 11 bases between. The CDR3 is 15 residues long. CDR3 loop: CASSIGGVPSYEQYF. The CDR3, as DNA: TGTGCCAGTAGTATAGGAGGGGTACCGTCCTACGAGCAGTACTTC. Full variable domain (rest looked up from reference TRBV19 and TRBJ2-7): DGGITQSPKYLFRKEGQNVTLSCEQNLNHDAMYWYRQDPGQGLRLIYYSQIVNDFQKGDIAEGYSVSREKKESFPLTVTSAQKNPTAFYLCASSIGGVPSYEQYFGPGTRLTVT.

The chain is built from TRBV7-2 and TRBJ2-7; maybe TRBD2 (6 bases). V shed 1 base and J shed 4 bases, with 11 bases lying between them. Germline CDR1 and CDR2: SGHTA and FQGNSA. This CDR3 is built from 14 residues. CDR3: CASSLVGGAYEQYF. The CDR3 DNA is TGTGCCAGCAGCTTAGTCGGCGGGGCTTACGAGCAGTACTTC.

This chain links TRBV27 with TRBJ2-7, with a weak D call TRBD2 (6 bases). CDR3 length equals 15 residues. The germline V and J ends were trimmed by 5 bases and 3 bases, with 17 bases remaining between them. Germline V CDR1 and CDR2: MNHEY, SMNVEV (reference sequence). In nucleotides, the CDR3 is TGTGCCAGCAGTGTTCTAGCGAACCTTAACTACGAGCAGTACTTC. This codes for CASSVLANLNYEQYF.

The chain employs TRBV5-1 and TRBJ2-1, with D perhaps TRBD2 (6 bases). This CDR3 is 13 amino acids long. Germline V gene sequence: CDR1 SGHRS, CDR2 YFSETQ. V shed 2 bases and J shed 8 bases, with 11 bases lying between them. The CDR3 sequence: CASSFLGGDEQFF. The CDR3 DNA sequence: TGCGCCAGCAGCTTCCTCGGAGGGGATGAGCAGTTCTTC. The whole variable domain, remainder taken from reference TRBV5-1 and TRBJ2-1, is KAGVTQTPRYLIKTRGQQVTLSCSPISGHRSVSWYQQTPGQGLQFLFEYFSETQRNKGNFPGRFSGRQFSNSRSEMNVSTLELGDSALYLCASSFLGGDEQFFGPGTRLTVL.

The chain couples TRBV21-1 to TRBJ2-5; the DNA was not used to check the table's D call, TRBD2. TRBV21-1 counts as a pseudogene. CDR3 length: 16 amino acids. The CDR3 protein is CASSDGTSGRQETQYF. CDR3 nucleotides: TGTGCCAGCAGCGATGGGACTAGCGGGAGGCAAGAGACCCAGTACTTC.

The chain links TRBV10-1 to TRBJ2-3, with unresolved D. V dropped 0 bases and J dropped 3 bases, with 4 bases sitting between them. Germline V gives CDR1 WNHNN, CDR2 SYGVQD (reference sequence). This CDR3 has 13 amino acids. The CDR3 nucleotides are TGCGCCAGCAGTGAGTCTTTGACAGATACGCAGTATTTT. Its protein is CASSESLTDTQYF.

The chain has TRBV5-1 and TRBJ1-1; 7 nucleotides agree with TRBD1. This CDR3 region has 15 residues. Trimming removed 0 bases from V and 5 bases from J; junction bases left unmatched: 7. CDR1 is SGHRS and CDR2 is YFSETQ in the germline V gene. This CDR3 reads CASSLAVGGGTEAFF. The DNA of the CDR3 is TGCGCCAGCAGCTTGGCCGTAGGGGGCGGAACTGAAGCTTTCTTT.

The chain couples TRBV6-1 to TRBJ2-7; maybe TRBD2 (5 bases). Germline V CDR1 and CDR2: MNHNS, SASEGT. Trimming stripped 7 bases from V and 0 bases from J, with 16 bases between. This CDR3 is 15 amino acids long. This CDR3 is CASTFERGSSYEQYV. CDR3 DNA sequence: TGTGCCAGCACCTTTGAACGGGGTAGCTCCTACGAGCAGTACGTC.

The rearrangement uses TRBV19 and TRBJ2-3, with no clear D. CDR3 length: 12 amino acids. Germline V lookup: CDR1 LNHDA, CDR2 SQIVND (reference sequence). V was cut by 5 bases and J by 8 bases, with 11 bases left in between. CDR3 nucleotides: TGTGCCAGTAGTTTCCTTTATGGTACGCAGTATTTT. Translating gives CASSFLYGTQYF.

This chain uses TRBV2 with TRBJ2-7; D is perhaps TRBD2 (6 bases). CDR1 is SNHLY, CDR2 FYNNEI, per germline. The germline V and J ends were trimmed by 6 bases and 5 bases, with 14 bases remaining between them. The CDR3 is 13 amino acids. The CDR3: CASRRDFRDEQYV. For the CDR3, the DNA is TGTGCCAGCAGAAGGGACTTCCGTGACGAGCAGTACGTC.

The V call is TRBV18, the J call TRBJ2-3; D is uncertain. Between the trimmed V and J ends, which lost 1 base and 2 bases, there was a span of 7 bases. CDR1 and CDR2 (germline): KGHSH, LQKENI. CDR3 length: 14 residues. CDR3 sequence reads: CASSPLSITDTQYF. The CDR3 DNA sequence: TGTGCCAGCTCACCACTGTCTATCACAGATACGCAGTATTTT.

The gene calls are TRBV30 and TRBJ2-7; D not resolved. The germline gives CDR1 GTSNPN, CDR2 SVGIG (reference sequence). CDR3 length: 11 residues. Trimming pared 2 bases from V and 3 bases from J, leaving 5 bases between. DNA for the CDR3: TGTGCCTGGAGTACCCTCTACGAGCAGTACGTC. The encoded protein is CAWSTLYEQYV.

This chain joins TRBV6-4 and TRBJ1-2; 11 positions match TRBD1. CDR1 and CDR2 (germline): MRHNA, SNTAGT. Trimming at V came to 7 bases and at J to 7 bases, leaving 8 bases not matched to a gene. This CDR3 is built from 14 residues. The CDR3, as DNA: TGTGCCAGCAACCCGGACAGGGGGCTTGGTGGCTACACCTTC. Translating it yields CASNPDRGLGGYTF.

The V and J genes are TRBV7-9 and TRBJ2-7; possibly TRBD1 for D (5 bases). The CDR3 runs to 13 residues. Looked up from germline, CDR1 is SEHNR and CDR2 is FQNEAQ (reference sequence). Trimming pared 8 bases from V and 0 bases from J, leaving 11 bases between. The DNA for the CDR3 is TGTGCCAGCGGACAAGAGAGCTCCTACGAGCAGTACTTC. Encoded protein: CASGQESSYEQYF. Full variable domain (rest looked up from reference TRBV7-9 and TRBJ2-7): DTGVSQNPRHKITKRGQNVTFRCDPISEHNRLYWYRQTLGQGPEFLTYFQNEAQLEKSRLLSDRFSAERPKGSFSTLEIQRTEQGDSAMYLCASGQESSYEQYFGPGTRLTVT.

This clone was recorded once. The chain joins TRBV11-2 to TRBJ2-1; weak D call: TRBD1 (5 bases). CDR3 size: 14 residues. Germline V CDR1 and CDR2: SGHAT, FQNNGV. V shed 3 bases and J shed 9 bases, with 15 bases lying between them. The CDR3: CASSLRHLRGEQFF. In DNA, the CDR3 is TGTGCCAGCAGCTTGAGACACTTAAGGGGTGAGCAGTTCTTC.

CDR3 nucleotide sequence: TGTGCCAGTAGCCTGACAGGGCGCACTGAAGCTTTCTTT. Translating it yields CASSLTGRTEAFF. V is TRBV19 and J is TRBJ1-1; 7 bases are a match to TRBD1. The germline CDR1 and CDR2 sequences are LNHDA and SQIVND (reference sequence). The length of the CDR3 is 13 residues. Trimming cost V 6 bases and J 4 bases; bases outside gene matches: 5. Using reference TRBV19 and TRBJ1-1 for the parts outside the CDR3, the full variable domain is DGGITQSPKYLFRKEGQNVTLSCEQNLNHDAMYWYRQDPGQGLRLIYYSQIVNDFQKGDIAEGYSVSREKKESFPLTVTSAQKNPTAFYLCASSLTGRTEAFFGQGTRLTVV.

The chain joins TRBV27 to TRBJ1-5; 8 bases are a match to TRBD1. CDR3 length: 17 amino acids. Germline values: CDR1 MNHEY, CDR2 SMNVEV (reference sequence). The junction had 15 bases not matched to a gene; V was cut back by 8 bases and J by 3 bases. Written as DNA, the CDR3 is TGTGCCAGCTTTTTCCAATCGACAGGGGCGTTCAATCAGCCCCAGCATTTT. Protein product: CASFFQSTGAFNQPQHF.

The gene calls are TRBV28 and TRBJ1-2; D possibly corresponds to TRBD1 (6 bases). The V end was cut by 2 bases, the J end by 4 bases, with 17 bases between. Per germline, CDR1 MDHEN and CDR2 SYDVKM. The CDR3 covers 16 residues. The CDR3 coding sequence is TGTGCCAGCAGTTTAAAAACAGGGAGGGAATCCTATGGCTACACCTTC. Protein product: CASSLKTGRESYGYTF.

The chain carries TRBV5-6 and TRBJ2-3; 7 bases align to TRBD1. Germline-derived CDR1 and CDR2 are SGHDT and YYEEEE. The V segment lost 0 bases and the J segment 4 bases; nucleotides outside the gene matches: 5. There are 15 residues in the CDR3. In nucleotides, the CDR3 is TGTGCCAGCAGCTTGGGGATTACAGGGGCAGATACGCAGTATTTT. This codes for CASSLGITGADTQYF.

The V call is TRBV2, the J call TRBJ2-2; TRBD2 aligns across 10 bases. CDR1 and CDR2 (germline): SNHLY, FYNNEI. The junction had 13 bases not matched to a gene; V was cut back by 8 bases and J by 7 bases. The CDR3 spans 16 residues. In DNA, the CDR3 is TGTGCCAGCTCCGCCCCAGCGGGAGGGTTTAACGGGGAGCTGTTTTTT. It codes for CASSAPAGGFNGELFF.

The genes are TRBV11-1 and TRBJ1-1, with 10 bases fitting TRBD1. The V gene's germline CDR1 is SGHAT and CDR2 FQDESV (reference sequence). J lost 5 bases, V lost 5 bases, and 5 bases had no gene match. The CDR3 contains 14 residues. The DNA of the CDR3 is TGTGCCAGCAGCCCCGGGACAGGGGAGACTGAAGCTTTCTTT. Translation: CASSPGTGETEAFF.

The gene calls are TRBV5-4 and TRBJ2-5, with TRBD2 matching over 8 bases. The germline V gene has CDR1 SGHNT and CDR2 YYREEE (reference sequence). V trimming: 4 bases; J trimming: 4 bases; junction bases outside the gene matches: 9. The CDR3 sequence is 15 residues long. CDR3 protein: CASSIGLAGTETQYF. DNA of the CDR3: TGTGCCAGCAGCATTGGGCTAGCGGGTACAGAGACCCAGTACTTC.